One sample yielded the 9 T cell receptor beta chains listed below, sequenced in a study of regulatory T cells in long-lasting Graves disease. Combining iRepertoire HTBI primers with Arm-PCR of CDR3 regions, the authors built TCR beta libraries. TCRdb analysed the multiplex PCR reads with MiXCR anew, one entry per CDR3 protein. The sample has some 280,000 distinct CDR3 sequences; approximately 20% are singletons. Specified time point: persistent/refractory GD, antithyroid drugs over 5 years with positive TRAb. From PBMCs, RNA was extracted and then used to make the TCR library. The sequencing used peripheral blood mononuclear cells (PBMCs), collected when the disease was refractory, from a patient treated with antithyroid drugs. The source of these receptors is a female donor with Graves disease.

This clonotype came up many times. The chain combines TRBV24-1 with TRBJ1-5; D is ambiguous. From germline, CDR1 is KGHDR and CDR2 SFDVKD. V was clipped by 4 bases and J by 7 bases, with 7 bases between them. CDR3 size: 12 residues. CDR3 nucleotides: TGTGCCACCAGTGAAACCGGCCAGCCCCAGCATTTT. It specifies CATSETGQPQHF.

The chain employs TRBV10-3 and TRBJ2-7; no reliable D call. This CDR3 has 13 residues. V lost 0 bases, J lost 6 bases, and 9 bases lay in between. Germline V gene data show CDR1 as ENHRY and CDR2 as SYGVKD. The CDR3 coding sequence is TGTGCCATCAGTGAGTCGATCCCTGGCGAGCAGTACTTC. Translated: CAISESIPGEQYF.

This clonotype was recorded at least ten times. The chain links TRBV7-2 to TRBJ2-7; 11 nucleotides align to TRBD1. V shed 4 bases, J shed 7 bases, and the junction held 9 bases outside the gene matches. The CDR3 has 15 residues. The germline V gene encodes CDR1 SGHTA and CDR2 FQGNSA. CDR3: CASSSQWTGGWEQYF. The CDR3 DNA follows: TGTGCCAGCAGCTCCCAGTGGACAGGGGGCTGGGAGCAGTACTTC.

This clonotype came up many times. The chain joins TRBV27 to TRBJ2-7, with a weak D call TRBD2 (6 bases). The CDR3 length is 14 residues. Deletions cut 3 bases from V and 5 bases from J, with 14 bases between. Germline V CDR1 and CDR2: MNHEY, SMNVEV (reference sequence). The CDR3 loop is CASSFSGTSHEQYF. The CDR3 DNA reads TGTGCCAGCAGTTTTTCCGGGACTTCCCACGAGCAGTACTTC.

In this sample, this clonotype turned up a few times. The J gene is TRBJ1-1, the V gene TRBV29-1; 8 bases are shared with TRBD1. CDR3 size: 12 residues. Germline assignment: CDR1 SQVTM and CDR2 ANQGSEA. J lost 5 bases, V lost 6 bases, and 5 bases had no gene match. CDR3 in amino acids: CSVGQGRTEAFF. The DNA for the CDR3 is TGCAGCGTCGGACAGGGAAGGACTGAAGCTTTCTTT.

This clonotype was found many times. This rearrangement joins TRBV27 to TRBJ1-2, with D uncertain. The CDR3 is 13 residues long. CDR1 and CDR2 from the germline V gene are MNHEY and SMNVEV (reference sequence). V dropped 6 bases and J dropped 2 bases, with 10 bases sitting between them. The CDR3 region is CASSPTRNYGYTF. The CDR3 nucleotides read TGTGCCAGCAGCCCTACTAGGAACTATGGCTACACCTTC.

This clonotype was seen only a few times. The V and J genes are TRBV6-1 and TRBJ2-7, with 11 positions matching TRBD2. The CDR3 has 15 residues. CDR1 is MNHNS, CDR2 SASEGT, per germline. The V and J ends lost 6 bases and 7 bases, in that order; junction bases with no gene match: 11. CDR3 residues: CASSRKTSGIGEQYF. Here the CDR3 DNA reads TGTGCCAGCAGCCGCAAGACTAGCGGGATAGGTGAGCAGTACTTC.

In its sample, this clonotype was seen many times. This sequence joins TRBV18 and TRBJ1-1, with D uncertain. This CDR3 has 13 amino acids. V lost 2 bases, J lost 1 base, and 5 bases lay in between. The V gene's germline CDR1 is KGHSH and CDR2 LQKENI. The CDR3 nucleotides are TGTGCCAGCTCACCAGGCGAGAACACTGAAGCTTTCTTT. The encoded protein is CASSPGENTEAFF.

This sequence joins TRBV5-1 and TRBJ2-7; 7 bases fit TRBD1. The trim removed 2 bases at V and 5 bases at J, leaving 7 bases unmatched. Germline V gives CDR1 SGHRS, CDR2 YFSETQ. This CDR3 region has 14 residues. The CDR3 DNA sequence: TGCGCCAGCAGCTTAAGACAGGGTCGAGACGAGCAGTACTTC. Encoded protein: CASSLRQGRDEQYF.